These 10 T cell receptor beta chains were sequenced from one sample in a study of blood T cell repertoires in COVID-19. The repertoire was sequenced with immunoSEQ multiplex PCR; TCRdb's copy has only in-frame clones and lacks some. The sample consists of fewer than 400,000 clones, over 85% of them appearing once. Material: PBMCs or T cells enriched from blood (not recorded which). Receptor source: a woman aged 25 to 45 who had recovered from COVID-19.

The chain combines TRBV24-1 with TRBJ2-2, with D unclear. Germline V CDR1 and CDR2: KGHDR, SFDVKD. The CDR3 is 14 residues long. Trimming left V 3 bases short and J 1 base short, with 5 bases between. The CDR3 sequence: CATSDRQNTGELFF. The CDR3 DNA reads TGTGCCACCAGTGATCGACAGAACACCGGGGAGCTGTTTTTT.

This clone was detected only once. The chain is built from TRBV19 and TRBJ1-5; a weak D match, TRBD1 (5 bases). The germline CDR1 and CDR2 sequences are LNHDA and SQIVND (reference sequence). The ends were cut back, 3 bases at V and 6 bases at J, with 9 bases in the middle. The CDR3 is 13 amino acids. The CDR3 DNA sequence: TGTGCCAGTAGTATCAGGGTGGGTCAGCCCCAGCATTTT. Its translation: CASSIRVGQPQHF.

V is TRBV4-1 and J is TRBJ2-7; the D gene is possibly TRBD1 (6 bases). The germline V gene encodes CDR1 MGHRA and CDR2 YSYEKL. The CDR3 spans 15 residues. Between the trimmed V and J ends, which lost 1 base and 1 base, there was a span of 11 bases. In DNA form, the CDR3 reads TGCGCCAGCAGCCAAGGAACAGGGTGGTCCTACGAGCAGTACTTC. Its protein product is CASSQGTGWSYEQYF.

This chain joins TRBV5-4 and TRBJ2-7; D remains unclear. V lost 4 bases, J lost 6 bases, and 20 bases lay in between. This CDR3 is built from 15 residues. Germline V gene sequence: CDR1 SGHNT, CDR2 YYREEE (reference sequence). This CDR3 is CASSKKDSSVFEQYF. CDR3 nucleotides: TGTGCCAGCAGCAAAAAAGACTCGTCGGTTTTCGAGCAGTACTTC.

This clone was seen only once. The J gene is TRBJ2-2, the V gene TRBV7-2; TRBD2 matches at 10 bases. Germline V gene sequence: CDR1 SGHTA, CDR2 FQGNSA. The CDR3 spans 16 residues. Unmatched junction bases numbered 6, after V lost 4 bases and J lost 4 bases. The CDR3: CASSSSSGGVTGELFF. CDR3 bases: TGTGCCAGCAGCTCCTCTAGCGGGGGTGTCACCGGGGAGCTGTTTTTT.

The rearrangement uses TRBV30 and TRBJ1-6; 9 bases fit TRBD1. Per the germline V gene, CDR1 is GTSNPN and CDR2 is SVGIG (reference sequence). The CDR3 runs to 16 residues. V dropped 1 base and J dropped 8; count of bases not matched to a gene: 9. The CDR3 loop is CAWSDGTGLYYSPLHF. As DNA, the CDR3 is TGTGCCTGGAGTGACGGGACAGGGCTATATTATTCACCCCTCCACTTT.

The chain joins TRBV27 to TRBJ1-5; maybe TRBD1 (5 bases). Trimming pared 8 bases from V and 7 bases from J, leaving 15 bases between. Per germline, CDR1 MNHEY and CDR2 SMNVEV (reference sequence). CDR3 size: 13 residues. DNA for the CDR3: TGTGCCAGCTCACAACGGGGGGGGCAGCCCCAGCATTTT. It specifies CASSQRGGQPQHF.

The chain carries TRBV7-8 and TRBJ1-2, with a weak D call TRBD1 (5 bases). Trimming shortened V by 1 base and J by 1 base, and 10 bases separated the two germline ends. The CDR3 covers 15 residues. The germline V gene has CDR1 SGHVS and CDR2 FQNEAQ. CDR3 residues: CASSLGEGDNYGYTF. The CDR3, as DNA: TGTGCCAGCAGCTTAGGTGAAGGGGATAACTATGGCTACACCTTC.

This clone was detected only once. V gene TRBV10-1 combines with J gene TRBJ1-1; TRBD1 might be the D (5 bases). Germline CDR1 reads WNHNN; CDR2 reads SYGVQD (reference sequence). The CDR3 covers 14 residues. The ends were cut back, 2 bases at V and 5 bases at J, with 12 bases in the middle. The CDR3 loop is CASSEPGTGTEAFF. As DNA, the CDR3 is TGCGCCAGCAGTGAGCCCGGGACTGGGACTGAAGCTTTCTTT.

The rearrangement links TRBV5-4 to TRBJ2-7; TRBD2 matches 8 bases. The CDR3 runs 14 residues. The trim removed 3 bases at V and 7 bases at J, leaving 9 bases unmatched. The germline V gene encodes CDR1 SGHNT and CDR2 YYREEE (reference sequence). CDR3 DNA sequence: TGTGCCAGCAGCTCACCGACTAGCGATTTTGAGCAGTACTTC. Amino acids: CASSSPTSDFEQYF.